The present T cell receptor beta chain was sequenced within a study of cytomegalovirus exposure and HLA in healthy donors (dated by TCRdb to the late 2010s). Regarding the complete study: An earlier analysis of some 600 of the donors reported 276 Gb of sequence data and 95 million to 140 million unique TCR beta sequences obtained from about 179 million T cells. Among around 400 genotyped donors of the cohort, an average of about 240,000 unique TCR beta nucleotide sequences were sequenced per donor, around 20% of them non-productive. Donor age, sex, ethnicity and CMV serostatus were compiled together with the repertoire data. An early release covering roughly 600 HLA-typed donors comprised 300 to 350 gigabases of sequencing data and roughly 85 million unique TCR sequences. A later analysis re-analyzed previously published TCR beta repertoires from roughly 600 donors and added high-resolution HLA genotyping to study TCR occurrence patterns. Of the roughly 400 genotyped donors, approximately 82% fell in the genetic ancestry cluster associated with self-reported Caucasian donors. Using immunosequencing, the study profiled T cell repertoires from 666 subjects and related those repertoires to cytomegalovirus serostatus. To predict cytomegalovirus infection status, the study brought together high-throughput TCR immunosequencing, statistical association of individual TCRs with disease status, and machine learning. The study was designed to test whether signatures of past pathogen exposure could be identified by cataloging public T cell receptors. The later analysis used no new phenotypic data to find candidate immune exposures, relying instead on TCR beta sequences and their occurrence across donors. Class I and class II HLA loci were covered by the typing at four-digit resolution. To decide whether each TCR beta V gene segment behaved as functional or pseudogenic, an earlier analysis of fewer than 750 of the donors relied on high-throughput TCR beta sequencing. The number of typed donors differed by locus: about 620-640 for A, B, C, DRB1 and DQB1; approximately 540 for DQA1; roughly 600 for DPA1; and roughly 450 for DPB1. Along with the roughly 700-subject first cohort, a separate validation cohort of over a hundred different subjects was used. All discovery cohort repertoires had been generated using a single sequencing platform. In a later genetic analysis, genome-wide SNP genotypes for about three fifths of the roughly 670 donors were used, and that subset was treated as a discovery cohort. Roughly five DR-DQ haplotypes were handled as single units for association and clustering because linkage in the cohort was strong. The paper's findings and limits, for the study overall: A further reported finding was that TCR beta sequences accurately predicted the HLA-A and HLA-B alleles for most subjects in the first cohort. In a later genetic analysis, fewer N-insertions in productive TCRs were reported among donors in an Asian-associated ancestry cluster than the approximately 710-donor mean. The study gave a list of under 200 TCR beta chains associated with cytomegalovirus. CMV serostatus was the only immune exposure information available for the cohort. A cluster of highly shared sequence variants was judged likely to be a technical artifact of the sequencing pipeline. Over 15 rarely observed V segments, including chromosome 9 orphons, were excluded from the earlier analysis of just under 600 of the donors because counts were too low. Strong co-occurrence of HLA alleles, especially DR and DQ, made assigning TCR associations to individual alleles difficult. Because HLA typing was unavailable for some donors at each locus, only the typed subset was used in association tests. In an earlier analysis of more than 500 of the donors, most TCR beta V segments appeared in productive rearrangements about 90% or about 30% of the time, broadly matching IMGT annotations. In a later analysis, HLA-associated TCR beta chains were found to be more clonally expanded and to have lower generation probabilities than equally common non-associated chains. A later genetic analysis associated a missense DCLRE1C variant with V-gene and J-gene trimming of TCR beta chains, and an independent cohort replicated the association. In vitro tests confirmed that a few of the cytomegalovirus-associated TCR beta chains recognize cytomegalovirus antigens. Sequencing depth was assumed to be roughly uniform across donors in the presence/absence analyses, though that assumption may not hold. A later analysis reported that several top co-occurrence clusters appeared linked to parvovirus B19, influenza, CMV and Epstein-Barr virus. The cohort was sequenced for TCR beta chains only, and without alpha or paired-chain data the features that could be detected were limited. Some IMGT-functional V segments, including TRBV6-2 and TRBV6-3, could not be told apart with the 87-base-pair reads, so those segments were excluded. Specific HLA alleles were associated with 15,000 to 20,000 TCR beta sequences at a false discovery rate of 0.05 in a later analysis. Most TCR sequences were seen in very few donors, while some public TCRs were found in many individuals. Cytomegalovirus status was reported to be diagnosed by the classifier with high specificity and sensitivity in both the original and validation cohorts. In a later analysis, TCR association rates were found to vary across HLA loci, with the most associated TCRs seen for DRB1 alleles and the fewest for HLA-C alleles. The authors suggested that the approach could potentially be generalized to other disease states and immunological phenotypes. Linkage disequilibrium might explain the correlated functional status among segregating V segments, but an unknown experimental factor could not be excluded. In a later analysis, most CMV-associated TCR beta chains were found to appear HLA-restricted, with HLA associations seemingly driven largely by CMV exposure.

Trimming leaves V shorter by 0 bases and J shorter by 2 bases, with the junction holding 2 bases beyond the gene matches. From the cysteine through the phenylalanine, the CDR3 covers 15 amino acids. Of all the DNA, just the CDR3 is kept, 45 bases in frame from base 1. CDR1 is given as SGHNT and CDR2 as YYREEE, both from the germline V gene (reference sequence). In total, fewer than 750 healthy bone marrow donors made up the cohort. Cohort members were all nominally healthy when sampled, although unrecorded immune exposures were likely present. The donor tested CMV seronegative and was one of the 352 seronegative cohort members. A peripheral blood sample was provided by each donor, and peripheral blood mononuclear cells were used for TCR beta sequencing. The Qiagen DNeasy Blood Extraction Kit was used to extract genomic DNA from the blood cell samples. A note on this clone: The antigen this receptor binds is unknown.

Libraries came from the immunoSEQ multiplex PCR assay. The multiplex PCR relied on a mix of 60 forward primers for TCR Vbeta segments and 13 reverse primers for TCR Jbeta segments. The CDR3 region of rearranged TCR beta genes was amplified from genomic DNA with a multiplex PCR assay. The Illumina HiSeq System was used to sequence the amplified TCR beta libraries as 87-base-pair reads. From the authors' description of their analysis: A later analysis counted about 80 million unique TCR beta chains across the 690 or so repertoires, and some 11 million of these chains were shared by at least two donors. Raw reads were error-corrected and collapsed into unique sequences by a nearest-neighbor algorithm in which closely related sequences were merged to remove PCR and sequencing errors. V, D and J gene segments were assigned by aligning CDR3 sequences to IMGT reference sequences. For a sequence to be retained, a match of at least six nucleotides to both a V gene segment and a J gene segment was required. Rearrangements were called productive when the CDR3 lacked stop codons and stayed in frame with V and J; all others were non-productive. CDR3 was defined according to IMGT convention as the region running from the second conserved V-encoded cysteine to the conserved J-encoded phenylalanine. The earlier analysis of roughly 590 of the donors excluded any sequence lacking an unambiguous match to a single V gene segment. In an earlier analysis of some 590 of the donors, a V segment was called functional when productive rearrangements were above 56.7%, and segregating when the standard deviation between donors exceeded 5%. To diagnose cytomegalovirus status from the catalog of TCR beta chain sequences, a statistical classification framework was built. A later analysis assigned V and J genes by comparing TCR nucleotide sequences with IMGT/GENE-DB human TR gene sequences. The TCRdist pipeline was used in a later analysis to assign CDR3 sequences and most-parsimonious VDJ recombination scenarios. In a later analysis, each TCR beta chain was defined by its CDR3 amino acid sequence together with its V-gene family, and reads without a unique V-gene family were excluded. As a way to deal with suspected cross-contamination and a sequencing artifact, a later analysis dropped roughly 600 nucleotide sequences that were highly shared and had low generation probability. In a later analysis, a clonal expansion index was calculated for each public chain from normalized within-repertoire ranks of inferred template counts. In a later analysis, generation probabilities were computed using a VDJ recombination model fitted to out-of-frame rearrangements, and the results were checked against IGoR. A later analysis scored TCR-TCR, TCR-HLA and TCR-CMV co-occurrence with hypergeometric tests, applying a repertoire-size bias correction to TCR pairs. A later analysis estimated false discovery rates by permuting HLA or CMV assignments 20 times. In a later analysis, co-occurring TCRs were grouped with DBSCAN, and TCRdist sequence similarity was added when clustering was performed within HLA-allele-positive subsets. Repertoires with fewer than 30,000 or more than 120,000 public chains were left out of co-occurrence clustering, as were five repertoires with anomalous nucleotide sharing. The source is immuneACCESS, and TCRdb retained only in-frame sequences with V and J called. Part of the clones is not carried over; for the studies checked, unresolved V genes explain less than half of this, and the remainder is unexplained. V, J and clone size derive from that table, while D and trimming were established from the DNA sequence. This sample's clone table shows some 180,000 clones. 6.5% of the sample is held by the ten biggest clonotypes.

The TCR comes from a man aged 25 to 40 in good health and CMV-seronegative. Material for sequencing was PBMCs. The sequence is built from TRBV5-4 and TRBJ2-1; 7 middle bases align to TRBD2. The CDR3 in this case is CASSLGLATYNEQFF. At the DNA level, the sequence is TGTGCCAGCAGCTTGGGACTAGCAACCTACAATGAGCAGTTCTTC.